The 32 T cell receptor beta chains in this list originate from one sample, sequenced in a study of identical twins. TCRdb passed the 5' RACE reads through MiXCR, listing each CDR3 protein once. The repertoire has about 490,000 distinct CDR3 sequences, roughly 15% of them found once; the top ten carry roughly 0.4%. These data also featured in a second study, about yellow fever vaccine responses in identical twins.

Sequencing was done on a sample of CD4+ T cells sorted from blood. The receptors come from a woman between 18 and 29 years old in good health.

The sample holds many counts of this clonotype. The CDR3 DNA sequence: TGTGCCAGCAGCTTAGACCGGGGGGGGGGCTCGAAAAAGACCCAGTACTTC. This gives the protein CASSLDRGGGSKKTQYF. The V gene is TRBV7-8, the J gene TRBJ2-5; 8 nucleotides line up with TRBD2. Trimming cost V 1 base and J 6 bases; bases outside gene matches: 13. The length of the CDR3 is 17 residues. Germline V gene data show CDR1 as SGHVS and CDR2 as FQNEAQ.

The V gene is TRBV4-1, the J gene TRBJ2-3; D may be TRBD2 (5 bases). This CDR3 has 17 residues. Between the trimmed V and J ends, which lost 0 bases and 0 bases, there was a span of 13 bases. In germline, CDR1 is MGHRA, CDR2 YSYEKL. The CDR3 nucleotides read TGCGCCAGCAGCCAAGATGGAGCGGATGCTAGCACAGATACGCAGTATTTT. It yields the protein CASSQDGADASTDTQYF.

CDR3: CASSQQGPGTDTQYF. CDR3 coding DNA: TGTGCCAGCAGTCAACAGGGGCCTGGGACAGATACGCAGTATTTT. The chain has TRBV12-3 or TRBV12-4 and TRBJ2-3; TRBD1 matches 7 bases. CDR3 length: 15 amino acids. V dropped 5 bases and J dropped 3; count of bases not matched to a gene: 8.

The chain has TRBV12-3 or TRBV12-4 and TRBJ2-2; 9 positions agree with TRBD2. The CDR3 loop spans 18 amino acids. J was trimmed by 2 bases and V by 5 bases; bases with no gene match: 12. CDR3 region: CASSGPKTSGLNTGELFF. CDR3 DNA: TGTGCCAGCAGTGGGCCTAAGACTAGCGGATTAAACACCGGGGAGCTGTTTTTT.

This clonotype has more than one count but fewer than ten. V usage is TRBV3-1 and J usage is TRBJ2-1; a possible D gene is TRBD2 (6 bases). Germline V lookup: CDR1 LGHDT, CDR2 YNNKEL (reference sequence). The V gene lost 4 bases and the J gene lost 10 bases, with 14 bases spanning the gap. This CDR3 contains 13 residues. CDR3 nucleotide sequence: TGTGCCAGCAGCCGGGACCCCCGGGAGGAGCAGTTCTTC. It codes for CASSRDPREEQFF.

This clonotype came up many times. The CDR3 spells CASSFTSGRYNEQFF. The CDR3, as DNA: TGCGCCAGCAGCTTCACTAGCGGAAGATACAATGAGCAGTTCTTC. This chain joins TRBV5-1 and TRBJ2-1; 8 bases match TRBD2. Germline assignment: CDR1 SGHRS and CDR2 YFSETQ. The CDR3 sequence is 15 residues long. V was pared by 2 bases and J by 4 bases, with 5 bases of the junction left unmatched. Drawing the rest from reference TRBV5-1 and TRBJ2-1, the complete variable domain is KAGVTQTPRYLIKTRGQQVTLSCSPISGHRSVSWYQQTPGQGLQFLFEYFSETQRNKGNFPGRFSGRQFSNSRSEMNVSTLELGDSALYLCASSFTSGRYNEQFFGPGTRLTVL.

This clonotype was picked up many times. The genes are TRBV5-1 and TRBJ2-7, with D perhaps TRBD1 or TRBD2 (5 bases each). Germline V gene sequence: CDR1 SGHRS, CDR2 YFSETQ. There are 14 residues in the CDR3. V was clipped by 3 bases and J by 3 bases, with 13 bases between them. In DNA, the CDR3 is TGCGCCAGCAGCTCCCGTGGGGACGGCTACGAGCAGTACTTC. Amino acids: CASSSRGDGYEQYF.

This clonotype was found a few times. The chain couples TRBV18 to TRBJ1-1, with no clear D. CDR1 is KGHSH, CDR2 LQKENI, per germline. V was shortened by 2 bases and J by 1 base, with 5 bases between the two germline ends. The CDR3 runs 13 residues. This CDR3 is CASSPAKNTEAFF. The CDR3, as DNA: TGTGCCAGCTCACCAGCCAAGAACACTGAAGCTTTCTTT.

This clonotype was seen only once. V gene TRBV6-5 combines with J gene TRBJ2-5; no firm D call. The CDR3 is 15 residues long. The germline V gene has CDR1 MNHEY and CDR2 SVGAGI. V was shortened by 0 bases and J by 2 bases, with 10 bases between the two germline ends. The CDR3 sequence: CASSYSANTQETQYF. CDR3 DNA sequence: TGTGCCAGCAGTTACTCTGCAAACACTCAAGAGACCCAGTACTTC.

The CDR3 loop is CASNQGNEKLFF. The DNA for the CDR3 is TGTGCCAGCAACCAGGGCAATGAAAAACTGTTTTTT. The genes are TRBV6-6 and TRBJ1-4; maybe TRBD1 (5 bases). This CDR3 has 12 amino acids. Germline lookup yields CDR1 MNHNY and CDR2 SVGAGI (reference sequence). V was cut by 7 bases and J by 5 bases, with 8 bases left in between.

Ten or more counts support this clonotype. The junction shows a germline mismatch at one end, possibly a read error. The chain links TRBV5-1 to TRBJ2-5; no firm D call. This CDR3 comprises 11 residues. Looked up from germline, CDR1 is SGHRS and CDR2 is YFSETQ. The CDR3 DNA follows: TGTGCCAGCAGCTTACAAGAGACCCAGTACTTC. Protein product: CASSLQETQYF.

The chain couples TRBV4-2 to TRBJ2-1; TRBD2 might be the D (6 bases). Trimming left V 0 bases short and J 7 bases short, with 10 bases between. The germline V gene has CDR1 LGHNA and CDR2 YNFKEQ. The CDR3 is made up of 14 amino acids. CDR3 nucleotide sequence: TGTGCCAGCAGCCAAGATTGGCGGGAAAATGAGCAGTTCTTC. It codes for CASSQDWRENEQFF.

This clonotype was counted a few times. This chain joins TRBV25-1 and TRBJ2-3; a possible D gene is TRBD2 (6 bases). Germline CDR1 reads MGHDK; CDR2 reads SYGVNS. The CDR3 contains 14 residues. With 8 bases removed from V and 3 bases from J, the gap between germline ends came to 15 bases. In DNA form, the CDR3 reads TGTGCCAGCTCTGGGGCTAGCGTGACAGATACGCAGTATTTT. Its protein product is CASSGASVTDTQYF.

This clonotype was seen more than once but under ten times. This sequence joins TRBV7-3 and TRBJ2-2, with 15 bases aligning to TRBD2. This CDR3 has 17 residues. V gave up 6 bases and J gave up 5 bases; unmatched junction bases: 7. CDR1 and CDR2 (germline): SGHTA, FQGTGA. The CDR3 DNA reads as TGTGCCAGCAGGCGGGGACTAGCGGGAGGCGGGACCGGGGAGCTGTTTTTT. Its translation: CASRRGLAGGGTGELFF.

There are a few counts of this clonotype. The chain uses TRBV11-2 and TRBJ2-7, with unresolved D. CDR1 and CDR2 (germline): SGHAT, FQNNGV. The CDR3 has 15 amino acids. The germline V and J ends were trimmed by 7 bases and 3 bases, with 19 bases remaining between them. CDR3 nucleotides: TGTGCCAGCACCATTGGCCTGTACGCTTACTACGAGCAGTACTTC. This codes for CASTIGLYAYYEQYF.

This clonotype occurred a few times. The rearrangement joins TRBV6-5 to TRBJ2-2, with a possible D match to TRBD2 (6 bases). This CDR3 is built from 15 residues. Per germline, CDR1 MNHEY and CDR2 SVGAGI. V lost 3 bases and J 1 base, leaving 9 bases between the germline ends. In DNA form, the CDR3 reads TGTGCCAGCAGTTATAGGGGAGGGAACACCGGGGAGCTGTTTTTT. It specifies CASSYRGGNTGELFF.

This clonotype occurred a few times. The chain joins TRBV10-3 to TRBJ2-5; 10 nucleotides match TRBD2. Looked up from germline, CDR1 is ENHRY and CDR2 is SYGVKD. The CDR3 length is 14 residues. Losses at the gene ends were 6 bases for V and 1 base for J; bases not matched to a gene: 2. CDR3 in amino acids: CAISASGSQETQYF. For the CDR3, the DNA is TGTGCCATCAGCGCTAGCGGGAGCCAAGAGACCCAGTACTTC.

The V call is TRBV10-1, the J call TRBJ1-2; 9 nucleotides match TRBD1. The V and J ends lost 3 bases and 6 bases, in that order; junction bases with no gene match: 8. From germline, CDR1 is WNHNN and CDR2 SYGVQD (reference sequence). The CDR3 sequence is 15 residues long. The CDR3 region is CASSDPGTGRDGYTF. In DNA form, the CDR3 reads TGCGCCAGCAGTGACCCCGGGACAGGGCGTGATGGCTACACCTTC.

The chain links TRBV5-1 to TRBJ1-6; 9 bases are shared with TRBD1. CDR1 is SGHRS, CDR2 YFSETQ, per germline. The CDR3 totals 15 residues. The V gene end was trimmed by 9 bases and the J gene end by 7 bases; junction bases not matched to a gene: 11. The CDR3: CATRPTGGMNSPLHF. In nucleotides, the CDR3 is TGCGCCACCCGCCCTACAGGGGGCATGAATTCACCCCTCCACTTT.

The CDR3 protein is CSARRGGYNEQFF. CDR3 sequence (DNA): TGCAGCGCTCGGAGGGGAGGCTACAATGAGCAGTTCTTC. V usage is TRBV29-1 and J usage is TRBJ2-1; maybe TRBD2 (6 bases). V lost 7 bases and J lost 3, with 13 bases in between. The germline V gene encodes CDR1 SQVTM and CDR2 ANQGSEA. The CDR3 extends over 13 amino acids.

In its sample, this clonotype was seen a few times. The chain uses TRBV28 and TRBJ2-7, with TRBD2 as a possible D gene (6 bases). Germline CDR1 is MDHEN and CDR2 is SYDVKM. The V end was cut by 10 bases, the J end by 5 bases, with 24 bases between. The CDR3 loop spans 15 amino acids. In DNA, the CDR3 is TGTGCCAACCCAGCCCCCCGGAGGGTGAGCCACGAGCAGTACTTC. Its translation: CANPAPRRVSHEQYF.

This chain connects TRBV6-5 to TRBJ2-1, with 12 bases that match TRBD2. The CDR3 has 16 residues. V trimming: 4 bases; J trimming: 7 bases; junction bases outside the gene matches: 8. CDR1 MNHEY and CDR2 SVGAGI come from the germline V gene. In DNA, the CDR3 is TGTGCCAGCAGTTCCCTACTAGCGGGAGGTGAGAATGAGCAGTTCTTC. It is translated as CASSSLLAGGENEQFF.

The chain joins TRBV6-1 to TRBJ2-3, with 11 bases aligning to TRBD2. The length of the CDR3 is 18 residues. Trimming removed 5 bases from V and 5 bases from J; junction bases left unmatched: 15. Looked up from germline, CDR1 is MNHNS and CDR2 is SASEGT. Written as DNA, the CDR3 is TGTGCCAGCAGTACAAGTGGGATTAGCGGGAGGGCCGTAGATACGCAGTATTTT. Its translation is CASSTSGISGRAVDTQYF.

The chain recombines TRBV5-1 with TRBJ1-1; TRBD1 might be the D (6 bases). This CDR3 has 15 amino acids. Germline V CDR1 and CDR2: SGHRS, YFSETQ. Between the trimmed V and J ends, which lost 4 bases and 4 bases, there was a span of 17 bases. The CDR3 DNA sequence: TGCGCCAGCAGCGAAACAGGGTTATCAGGCACTGAAGCTTTCTTT. This sequence encodes CASSETGLSGTEAFF.

The V gene is TRBV20-1, the J gene TRBJ1-4; perhaps TRBD1 as D (6 bases). V lost 3 bases, J lost 8 bases, and 13 bases lay in between. The CDR3 has 13 residues. Germline V CDR1 and CDR2: DFQATT, SNEGSKA (reference sequence). The CDR3 sequence: CSARDSAMEKLFF. In DNA, the CDR3 is TGCAGTGCTAGGGACAGCGCCATGGAAAAACTGTTTTTT.

This chain uses TRBV29-1 with TRBJ2-1, with D uncertain. The CDR3 runs to 12 residues. The germline V and J ends were trimmed by 4 bases and 6 bases, with 10 bases remaining between them. Germline V gene sequence: CDR1 SQVTM, CDR2 ANQGSEA. CDR3 nucleotide sequence: TGCAGCGTTGGGTCCGCCGCCAATGAGCAGTTCTTC. Translating it yields CSVGSAANEQFF.

This clonotype was counted ten times or more. The chain has TRBV12-3 or TRBV12-4 and TRBJ2-3; D is perhaps TRBD1 (6 bases). V lost 1 base to trimming and J lost 0 bases, with 8 bases between them. The CDR3 totals 15 residues. The CDR3 here is CASSLGDTSTDTQYF. The DNA of the CDR3 is TGTGCCAGCAGTTTAGGGGACACCAGCACAGATACGCAGTATTTT.

This clonotype came up a few times. The V gene is TRBV7-2, the J gene TRBJ2-1, with no clear D. Trimming removed 0 bases from V and 0 bases from J, with 9 bases in between. CDR3 size: 16 residues. Germline V lookup: CDR1 SGHTA, CDR2 FQGNSA. The CDR3 reads CASSLAPGRSYNEQFF. The CDR3 bases are TGTGCCAGCAGCTTAGCGCCAGGTCGCTCCTACAATGAGCAGTTCTTC.

This chain connects TRBV11-2 to TRBJ2-5; 7 bases fit TRBD1. Germline V gene sequence: CDR1 SGHAT, CDR2 FQNNGV. The CDR3 consists of 14 residues. Trimming removed 1 base from V and 5 bases from J; junction bases left unmatched: 4. The CDR3 coding sequence is TGTGCCAGCAGCTTAGCGGGACAGAGGGAGACCCAGTACTTC. Its translation: CASSLAGQRETQYF.

In this sample, this clonotype turned up a few times. This sequence joins TRBV28 and TRBJ1-2; a possible D gene is TRBD1 (6 bases). The CDR3 covers 15 residues. Trimming removed 6 bases at V and 0 bases at J, with 14 bases between. The germline V gene has CDR1 MDHEN and CDR2 SYDVKM. CDR3 sequence (DNA): TGTGCCAGCAGACGGAAGGACAGAGCTAACTATGGCTACACCTTC. Translated: CASRRKDRANYGYTF.

This clonotype was seen a few times. The chain employs TRBV5-5 and TRBJ1-2; D ambiguous. Germline V gene data show CDR1 as SGHKS and CDR2 as YYEKEE (reference sequence). This CDR3 has 15 residues. V shed 4 bases and J shed 1 base, with 14 bases lying between them. CDR3 DNA sequence: TGTGCCAGCAGCCCCCGGACGATTATTAACTATGGCTACACCTTC. Translated: CASSPRTIINYGYTF.

DNA of the CDR3: TGTGCCAGCAGCCAAATTGGGGACAGGGTCTTGAATGAGCAGTTCTTC. Translated, it gives CASSQIGDRVLNEQFF. This chain connects TRBV3-1 to TRBJ2-1; 9 positions match TRBD1. Germline V lookup: CDR1 LGHDT, CDR2 YNNKEL (reference sequence). V was pared by 2 bases and J by 7 bases, with 9 bases of the junction left unmatched. The CDR3 covers 16 residues.